A selection of T cell receptor beta chains follows, all from one sample in a study of OX40 agonist ivuxolimab in advanced cancers. Some clones are missing from TCRdb's copy, which holds only in-frame ones; the method was immunoSEQ multiplex PCR. The sample yields about 22,000 clones, 84% seen once. The specimen comprised CD4+ or CD8+ T cells sorted from blood, sampled in a trial of the OX40 agonist ivuxolimab. The receptors stem from an adult with an advanced solid tumor such as melanoma, head and neck, liver or kidney cancer. Both conserved end residues are part of each CDR3. The order of the fields is V gene, D gene, clone size, J gene, CDR3 DNA, CDR3 protein. A D gene is named only where the DNA matches it firmly. Size is stated for part of the rows, as once, few or many counts, or as a class when the clone is expanded.

>TRBV9|NA|once|TRBJ1-5
TGTGCCAGCAGCGTAGGGCTCATAAATCAGCCCCAGCATTTT
CASSVGLINQPQHF
>TRBV19|TRBD1|once|TRBJ1-5
TGTGCCAGTAGTCTTGGGACAGGTGGGAATCAGCCCCAGCATTTT
CASSLGTGGNQPQHF
>TRBV7-9|NA|NA|TRBJ2-5
TGTGCCAGCAGCCCACGGGACTCCCGAAAGGAGACCCAGTACTTC
CASSPRDSRKETQYF
>TRBV28|TRBD2|few|TRBJ2-1
TGTGCCAGCAGTTTAAAGCGGGGGGCCTTCTACTACAATGAGCAGTTCTTC
CASSLKRGAFYYNEQFF
>TRBV5-4|TRBD1|NA|TRBJ2-7
TGTGCCAGCAGCGGGGACAGCCACTACGAGCAGTACTTC
CASSGDSHYEQYF
>TRBV7-9|TRBD1|NA|TRBJ2-2
TGTGCCAGCAGCCCGGACAGGGGGCTTGGTCGGGGAGCTGTTTTT
CASSPDRGLGRGAVF
>TRBV13|NA|NA|TRBJ1-2
TGTGCCAGCAGCTCCTGGGAGGGCAATAGTGGCTACACCTTC
CASSSWEGNSGYTF
>TRBV4-2|NA|NA|TRBJ2-3
TGTGCCAGCACCTCTGTGGGCACAGATACGCAGTATTTT
CASTSVGTDTQYF
>TRBV9|TRBD2|few|TRBJ2-3
TGTGCCAGCGGGACTAGCGGAGCCACAGATACGCAGTATTTT
CASGTSGATDTQYF
>TRBV9|NA|NA|TRBJ1-2
TGTGCCAGCACCGGACCCGGGGGGGCAGGCTATGGCTACACCTTC
CASTGPGGAGYGYTF
>TRBV6-1|TRBD1|once|TRBJ1-1
TGTGCCAGCAGTGAATGGGGACAGCATGAAGCTTTCTTT
CASSEWGQHEAFF
>TRBV7-9|TRBD1|NA|TRBJ2-5
TGTGCCAGCAGCTCTAACCGGGACAGGCACCAAGAGACCCAGTACTTC
CASSSNRDRHQETQYF
>TRBV30|NA|once|TRBJ1-2
TGTGCCGGACCGGCGGGGGCGTATGGCTACACCTTC
CAGPAGAYGYTF
>TRBV10-3|TRBD1|NA|TRBJ2-3
TGTGCCATCTACGACGGGACAGGGACAGATACGCAGTATTTT
CAIYDGTGTDTQYF
>TRBV27|TRBD1|NA|TRBJ1-3
TGTGCCAGCAGCCTCATAGAGGGACAGGGTATTAACACCATATATTTT
CASSLIEGQGINTIYF
>TRBV7-9|NA|NA|TRBJ1-1
TGTGCCAGCAGCTTAGCCTCTAATACGGACCCCTCGAACACTGAAGCTTTCTTT
CASSLASNTDPSNTEAFF